Listed below are T cell receptor beta chains from one sample, sequenced in a study of T-cell memory formation after mild COVID-19. MiXCR, applied by TCRdb to the 5' RACE reads, yields one record per CDR3 protein. The sample consists of approximately 100,000 distinct CDR3 sequences, over 8.5% of them appearing once. Sequences were obtained from PBMCs or a T cell subset sorted from them (not recorded which). These receptors all stem from a man aged 18-30 years who had mild COVID-19 (a few samples of this study predate the infection). Cell type and time point are not known. Each CDR3 is given with its conserved first and last residue. Each record gives: CDR3 protein, CDR3 DNA, V gene, J gene, clone size, D gene. The D gene is left open where the match is weak. Size values are once, few and many counts, or a class for expanded clones, and some rows have none.

CASSLHPSGDDTGELFF	TGTGCCAGCAGTCTACACCCTAGCGGGGACGACACCGGGGAGCTGTTTTTT	TRBV6-2/TRBV6-3	TRBJ2-2	few	TRBD2
CASSQCTGVKTQYF	TGCGCCAGCAGTCAATGCACGGGTGTGAAGACCCAGTACTTC	TRBV23-1	TRBJ2-5	-	-
CASILAITGELFF	TGTGCCAGCATACTAGCGATCACCGGGGAGCTGTTTTTT	TRBV7-9	TRBJ2-2	-	TRBD2
CASGLGEETQHF	TGTGCTAGTGGTTTGGGCGAAGAGACCCAGCATTTT	TRBV12-5	TRBJ1-5	-	-
CSVETGDHYGYTF	TGCAGCGTTGAAACAGGGGACCACTATGGCTACACCTTC	TRBV29-1	TRBJ1-2	few	TRBD1
CASSLGQATDTQYF	TGTGCCAGCAGTTTGGGACAGGCCACAGATACGCAGTATTTT	TRBV6-2/TRBV6-3	TRBJ2-3	many	TRBD1
CASSYLANEQFF	TGTGCCAGCAGTTACCTGGCTAATGAGCAGTTCTTC	TRBV6-2/TRBV6-3	TRBJ2-1	few	-
CASSQAPPWSGPEAFF	TGCGCCAGCAGCCAAGCCCCACCCTGGTCGGGTCCCGAAGCTTTCTTT	TRBV4-1	TRBJ1-1	-	-
CASSSQGALGNTIYF	TGTGCCAGCAGCTCACAGGGGGCGCTGGGAAACACCATATATTTT	TRBV7-2	TRBJ1-3	few	TRBD1
CSASGVGPKNIQYF	TGCAGTGCTAGCGGAGTGGGCCCCAAAAACATTCAGTACTTC	TRBV20-1	TRBJ2-4	-	-
CASSYGSDTEAFF	TGTGCCAGCAGTTACGGGTCGGACACTGAAGCTTTCTTT	TRBV6-2/TRBV6-3	TRBJ1-1	few	-
CASSQSRTSGVGSQYF	TGTGCCAGCAGCCAATCTCGGACTAGCGGGGTCGGATCCCAGTACTTC	TRBV3-1	TRBJ2-5	-	TRBD2
CASSYGPGGEAFF	TGTGCCAGCAGTTACGGGCCAGGGGGAGAAGCTTTCTTT	TRBV6-5	TRBJ1-1	few	TRBD1
CASSLGTGNTEAFF	TGTGCCAGCAGCTTAGGAACAGGGAACACTGAAGCTTTCTTT	TRBV7-9	TRBJ1-1	many	-
CASSLVGQGYAELFF	TGTGCCAGCAGCTTAGTGGGACAGGGGTACGCGGAGCTGTTTTTT	TRBV7-2	TRBJ2-2	-	TRBD1
CASSIGEGDEQFF	TGTGCCAGTAGTATTGGAGAGGGGGATGAGCAGTTCTTC	TRBV19	TRBJ2-1	-	-
CASSLWSVRVAYNEQFF	TGTGCCAGCAGTTTATGGTCCGTCAGGGTGGCCTACAATGAGCAGTTCTTC	TRBV28	TRBJ2-1	few	-
CASSIGQKNTGELFF	TGTGCCAGCAGCATAGGACAGAAGAACACCGGGGAGCTGTTTTTT	TRBV7-9	TRBJ2-2	few	-
CASRSESGGLNYGYTF	TGTGCCAGCAGGTCAGAGTCGGGGGGCCTGAACTATGGCTACACCTTC	TRBV7-2	TRBJ1-2	few	-
CASSSGQTDTQYF	TGTGCCAGCAGCTCGGGACAGACAGATACGCAGTATTTT	TRBV7-3	TRBJ2-3	-	TRBD1
CSAENLGGGTYNEQFF	TGCAGTGCGGAGAACCTGGGGGGGGGAACCTACAATGAGCAGTTCTTC	TRBV20-1	TRBJ2-1	-	TRBD2
CASLGGRGNQPQHF	TGTGCCAGTCTAGGGGGCAGGGGCAATCAGCCCCAGCATTTT	TRBV12-3/TRBV12-4	TRBJ1-5	many	TRBD1
CASSPAGTGNTEAFF	TGTGCCAGCAGCCCAGCTGGGACGGGAAACACTGAAGCTTTCTTT	TRBV7-8	TRBJ1-1	-	-
CASRAETQYF	TGTGCCAGCAGAGCAGAGACCCAGTACTTC	TRBV6-5	TRBJ2-5	many	-
CASKGLEAFF	TGTGCCAGCAAAGGTCTTGAAGCTTTCTTT	TRBV12-3/TRBV12-4	TRBJ1-1	few	-
CASSEGGAEAFF	TGCGCCAGCAGTGAGGGGGGGGCTGAAGCTTTCTTT	TRBV10-2	TRBJ1-1	few	-
CASSMRASDTNEKLFF	TGTGCCAGCAGTATGAGGGCTTCGGATACTAATGAAAAACTGTTTTTT	TRBV6-4	TRBJ1-4	few	-
CASSLDGRGHGDYGYTF	TGTGCCAGCAGCTTAGACGGCAGGGGGCACGGAGACTATGGCTACACCTTC	TRBV7-9	TRBJ1-2	few	TRBD1
CSARPGRTGYGYTF	TGCAGTGCTAGGCCAGGGAGGACTGGCTATGGCTACACCTTC	TRBV20-1	TRBJ1-2	-	-
CASSHGQGVYEQFF	TGTGCCAGCAGCCACGGACAGGGGGTCTATGAGCAGTTCTTC	TRBV3-1	TRBJ2-1	many	TRBD1
CASADIPETQYF	TGTGCCAGCGCGGACATCCCGGAGACCCAGTACTTC	TRBV7-8	TRBJ2-5	-	-
CASSQGAWTEAFF	TGCGCCAGCAGCCAGGGGGCGTGGACTGAAGCTTTCTTT	TRBV4-3	TRBJ1-1	many	-
CATSRGQTYGYTF	TGTGCCACCAGCAGGGGACAGACCTATGGCTACACCTTC	TRBV15	TRBJ1-2	-	TRBD1
CASRGYLINEQFF	TGTGCCAGCAGGGGCTACCTCATTAATGAGCAGTTCTTC	TRBV5-5	TRBJ2-1	many	-
CASSLFGGSNQPQHF	TGTGCCAGCAGCTTGTTTGGAGGATCCAATCAGCCCCAGCATTTT	TRBV5-8	TRBJ1-5	few	-
CASSFSTSRTEAFF	TGTGCCAGCAGCTTCTCGACGTCGCGCACTGAAGCTTTCTTT	TRBV7-9	TRBJ1-1	-	-
CASSLGDLGGYTF	TGTGCCAGCAGCTTAGGGGACCTCGGCGGCTACACCTTC	TRBV7-9	TRBJ1-2	few	-
CASSPKAYVVAGKETQYF	TGTGCCAGCTCACCGAAGGCCTACGTGGTAGCGGGGAAAGAGACCCAGTACTTC	TRBV18	TRBJ2-5	many	TRBD2
CASSYTVGATQYF	TGTGCCAGCAGTTACACGGTTGGTGCGACCCAGTACTTC	TRBV6-2/TRBV6-3	TRBJ2-5	-	-
CASSPWTGNTEAFF	TGTGCCAGCAGTCCCTGGACAGGGAACACTGAAGCTTTCTTT	TRBV27	TRBJ1-1	-	TRBD1
CASSWGGRAESTDTQYF	TGTGCCAGCAGCTGGGGTGGCAGGGCGGAAAGCACAGATACGCAGTATTTT	TRBV7-8	TRBJ2-3	few	-
CSVEGRVGNEQFF	TGCAGCGTTGAGGGGAGGGTAGGGAATGAGCAGTTCTTC	TRBV29-1	TRBJ2-1	few	TRBD2
CASSHSSSGGADTQYF	TGCGCCAGCAGCCATAGTTCTAGCGGGGGAGCAGATACGCAGTATTTT	TRBV4-1	TRBJ2-3	few	TRBD2
CSVEDMGQGLAGELFF	TGCAGCGTTGAAGACATGGGACAGGGTCTGGCCGGGGAGCTGTTTTTT	TRBV29-1	TRBJ2-2	few	TRBD1
CASSQALGAYEQYF	TGCGCCAGCAGCCAAGCCCTAGGAGCCTACGAGCAGTACTTC	TRBV4-3	TRBJ2-7	-	-
CATSRDRSRGQEKLFF	TGTGCCACCAGCAGAGATCGTTCCAGGGGGCAAGAAAAACTGTTTTTT	TRBV15	TRBJ1-4	few	TRBD1
CASSPPGTAETQYF	TGTGCCAGCAGCCCACCCGGGACAGCAGAGACCCAGTACTTC	TRBV7-9	TRBJ2-5	few	TRBD1
CSVSGGWSTDTQYF	TGCAGCGTCTCAGGGGGCTGGAGCACAGATACGCAGTATTTT	TRBV29-1	TRBJ2-3	-	TRBD1
CASTDPGAYQPQHF	TGTGCCAGCACCGACCCGGGTGCCTACCAGCCCCAGCATTTT	TRBV7-2	TRBJ1-5	-	-
CASRLVPGRGTEQLYQETQYF	TGTGCAAGTCGCTTAGTCCCCGGGCGCGGGACAGAACAACTTTACCAAGAGACCCAGTACTTC	TRBV12-2	TRBJ2-5	few	-
CASGPTIGDTQYF	TGCGCCAGCGGTCCGACAATCGGGGATACGCAGTATTTT	TRBV4-3	TRBJ2-3	-	-
CASSLASSWGRGTGELFF	TGTGCCAGCAGCTTAGCCTCCTCCTGGGGGAGGGGCACCGGGGAGCTGTTTTTT	TRBV7-8	TRBJ2-2	many	TRBD2
CASSPAGTFYNEQFF	TGTGCCAGTAGTCCGGCAGGGACTTTCTACAATGAGCAGTTCTTC	TRBV19	TRBJ2-1	few	-
CASSPGDRGTEAFF	TGTGCCAGCAGCCCAGGGGACAGGGGGACTGAAGCTTTCTTT	TRBV7-2	TRBJ1-1	few	TRBD1
CASSLGGLNYGYTF	TGTGCCAGCAGCTTGGGAGGCCTAAACTATGGCTACACCTTC	TRBV5-5	TRBJ1-2	few	-